This T cell receptor beta chain originates from a study of blood T cells in healthy people across ages. General observations from the study: Estimates drawn from one million T cells were deemed to understate diversity.

Germline CDR1 reads SGHRS; CDR2 reads YFSETQ. The CDR3 is 16 amino acids. V lost 3 bases to trimming and J lost 2 bases, with 16 bases between them. A J-beta primer mix and a sample-barcoded 5' primer were used in a second PCR of roughly 7 to 12 cycles. MiXCR, run by TCRdb on the 5' RACE reads, gives a single entry per CDR3 protein. The sample records roughly 730,000 distinct CDR3 sequences, just over 55% being singletons. This clonotype was found a few times. As yet, its antigen is unknown. This receptor was taken from a man aged 35 to 55 in good health. V gene TRBV5-1 combines with J gene TRBJ2-3; D may correspond to TRBD1 or TRBD2 (5 bases each). The source material was blood. The CDR3 DNA is TGCGCCAGCAGCTCCCTGGGACGGAGCCTCACAGATACGCAGTATTTT. Translated: CASSSLGRSLTDTQYF.